This T cell receptor (beta chain) was captured by sequencing in a study of T cells expressing NK-cell markers. Whole-study context: HCMV seropositivity marked seven of the eight sequenced donors; one was seronegative.

Looked up from germline, CDR1 is KGHDR and CDR2 is SFDVKD. The CDR3 consists of 14 residues. Production of TCR beta cDNA relied on 5'RACE template switching with UMIs. TCRdb reprocessed the 5' RACE reads, keeping one entry per CDR3 protein, no DNA. The repertoire table contains 90,000 to 130,000 distinct CDR3 sequences. Findings and caveats of the study: CD8+ T cells in more than five donors included dominant NKG2C+ clonotypes at about 1.0-8%. These clonotypes also led the CD3+CD56-NKG2C+ fraction in four donors.

Concerning this clonotype: Its antigen is still unknown.

The V and J genes are TRBV24-1 and TRBJ2-1; TCRdb's D gene call, TRBD2, goes unchecked for lack of DNA. The receptor's source is a woman aged 18 to 69 in good health. What was sequenced was blood T cells: a sorted CD56 or NKG2C T cell subset, CD4+ or CD8+ T cells, or bulk PBMC T cells (not recorded which). The CDR3 region is CATSEGGLAGEQFF.